Listed here are 20 T cell receptor beta chains from one sample, sequenced in a study of cytomegalovirus exposure and HLA in healthy donors. Researchers ran the PCR with 60 Vbeta and 13 Jbeta primers. The table came from immunoSEQ multiplex PCR; TCRdb's copy has only in-frame clones and leaves some out. The sample totals 65,000 to 95,000 clones. The sequencing sample was made of PBMCs. These receptors were collected from a man aged 30 to 45 in good health and CMV-seronegative.

The V call is TRBV5-4, the J call TRBJ1-6; the D is unclear. Trimming removed 4 bases from V and 6 bases from J, with 17 bases in between. The CDR3 is 16 residues long. Germline V CDR1 and CDR2: SGHNT, YYREEE (reference sequence). CDR3 nucleotides: TGTGCCAGCAGCCCTGGGGTAGGACGGGGTAATTCACCCCTCCACTTT. Its translation: CASSPGVGRGNSPLHF.

The chain employs TRBV6-5 and TRBJ1-5; 7 bases are a match to TRBD1. V was clipped by 5 bases and J by 3 bases; unmatched bases: 7. Germline lookup yields CDR1 MNHEY and CDR2 SVGAGI. The CDR3 spans 15 residues. CDR3 sequence (DNA): TGTGCCAGCAGTACGGGACAGCTAGACAATCAGCCCCAGCATTTT. This gives the protein CASSTGQLDNQPQHF.

The chain is built from TRBV29-1 and TRBJ1-2; 7 positions match TRBD1. The CDR3 has 12 amino acids. Germline lookup yields CDR1 SQVTM and CDR2 ANQGSEA. J lost 6 bases, V lost 4 bases, and 5 bases had no gene match. The CDR3 is CSVGPGTDGYTF. The CDR3 coding sequence is TGCAGCGTTGGACCCGGGACAGATGGCTACACCTTC.

This clone counts as medium-sized by frequency. The chain employs TRBV15 and TRBJ2-2, with TRBD1 as a possible D gene (5 bases). This CDR3 spans 18 amino acids. V lost 6 bases and J lost 3, with 23 bases in between. Per germline, CDR1 LNHNV and CDR2 YYDKDF (reference sequence). CDR3: CATRESRAIDYHTGELFF. CDR3 bases: TGTGCCACCAGAGAAAGCAGGGCAATAGATTATCACACCGGGGAGCTGTTTTTT.

This chain links TRBV11-3 with TRBJ1-2; possible D gene TRBD1, 5 bases. V shed 2 bases and J shed 2 bases, with 9 bases lying between them. The CDR3 is made up of 14 amino acids. Germline lookup yields CDR1 SGHNT and CDR2 YENEEA. Written as DNA, the CDR3 is TGTGCCAGCAGCTTAAGGGGCCGGAACTATGGCTACACCTTC. Translation: CASSLRGRNYGYTF.

The CDR3 region is CASSYLPGADTEAFF. The CDR3 DNA reads as TGCGCCAGCAGCTACCTGCCGGGAGCGGACACTGAAGCTTTCTTT. The V gene is TRBV5-1, the J gene TRBJ1-1; the D is unclear. This CDR3 region has 15 residues. V lost 3 bases and J 3 bases, leaving 15 bases between the germline ends. Germline CDR1 and CDR2: SGHRS and YFSETQ.

The chain links TRBV7-2 to TRBJ1-1; 9 bases line up with TRBD1. The V and J ends lost 5 bases and 7 bases, in that order; junction bases with no gene match: 8. Germline CDR1 and CDR2: SGHTA and FQGNSA. CDR3 length equals 14 residues. The CDR3 region is CASSPPGQGLEAFF. In DNA form, the CDR3 reads TGTGCCAGCAGCCCTCCGGGACAGGGCCTTGAAGCTTTCTTT.

V usage is TRBV28 and J usage is TRBJ2-3; D might be TRBD2 (5 bases). CDR3 length: 13 amino acids. The V end was cut by 3 bases, the J end by 6 bases, with 10 bases between. Germline CDR1 reads MDHEN; CDR2 reads SYDVKM. Here the CDR3 reads CASSLSTGDTQYF. DNA of the CDR3: TGTGCCAGCAGTTTGTCTACGGGGGATACGCAGTATTTT. Drawing the rest from reference TRBV28 and TRBJ2-3, the complete variable domain is DVKVTQSSRYLVKRTGEKVFLECVQDMDHENMFWYRQDPGLGLRLIYFSYDVKMKEKGDIPEGYSVSREKKERFSLILESASTNQTSMYLCASSLSTGDTQYFGPGTRLTVL.

The V call is TRBV5-1, the J call TRBJ2-7, with a tentative D call TRBD1 (5 bases). Trimming took 1 base from V and 6 from J, leaving 14 bases between them. The CDR3 runs 14 residues. Germline-derived CDR1 and CDR2 are SGHRS and YFSETQ. CDR3 sequence reads: CASSLNPRVSEQYF. CDR3 sequence (DNA): TGCGCCAGCAGCTTGAATCCCAGGGTTAGCGAGCAGTACTTC.

The V and J genes are TRBV18 and TRBJ1-1; TRBD1 is a possible D gene (6 bases). The CDR3 is 15 residues long. Germline lookup yields CDR1 KGHSH and CDR2 LQKENI. Trimming took 4 bases from V and 9 from J, leaving 21 bases between them. CDR3 sequence (DNA): TGTGCCAGCTCACAAGCGTGGGGGGGCGAGAGTAAAGCTTTCTTT. Protein product: CASSQAWGGESKAFF.

V usage is TRBV18 and J usage is TRBJ2-3, with 9 bases lining up with TRBD2. Germline CDR1 is KGHSH and CDR2 is LQKENI. The CDR3 contains 20 residues. The V gene end was trimmed by 2 bases and the J gene end by 3 bases; junction bases not matched to a gene: 18. CDR3 sequence: CASSPILAGVAGGKTDTQYF. The CDR3 DNA reads as TGTGCCAGCTCACCAATCTTAGCGGGAGTTGCAGGCGGGAAGACAGATACGCAGTATTTT.

The chain employs TRBV25-1 and TRBJ2-5, with TRBD2 matching 8 bases. V lost 7 bases to trimming and J lost 5 bases; unmatched junction nucleotides: 6. CDR3 length: 13 amino acids. The germline gives CDR1 MGHDK, CDR2 SYGVNS. The chain's CDR3 is CASTARGGETQYF. The CDR3 region has the DNA TGTGCCAGCACCGCCCGGGGGGGTGAGACCCAGTACTTC.

The chain links TRBV19 to TRBJ1-4; D is undetermined. The germline V and J ends were trimmed by 1 base and 0 bases, with 3 bases remaining between them. Germline values: CDR1 LNHDA, CDR2 SQIVND (reference sequence). The CDR3 is 14 amino acids. The DNA for the CDR3 is TGTGCCAGTAGTATAGGAGCAACTAATGAAAAACTGTTTTTT. Encoded protein: CASSIGATNEKLFF.

V gene TRBV6-6 combines with J gene TRBJ2-1; D is unclear. There are 14 residues in the CDR3. Trimming cost V 3 bases and J 4 bases, with 10 bases left between them. The germline gives CDR1 MNHNY, CDR2 SVGAGI (reference sequence). The CDR3 DNA reads as TGTGCCAGCAGTTATCCCTTCGGGTACAATGAGCAGTTCTTC. It is translated as CASSYPFGYNEQFF.

The rearrangement links TRBV5-6 to TRBJ1-6; the D is unclear. Germline CDR1 SGHDT, CDR2 YYEEEE. This CDR3 region has 17 residues. Trimming removed 0 bases from V and 2 bases from J, with 12 bases in between. Here the CDR3 reads CASSLADGSAYNSPLHF. The CDR3 bases are TGTGCCAGCAGCTTGGCAGACGGGAGCGCCTATAATTCACCCCTCCACTTT.

The CDR3 protein is CASTLWGGTGSEKLFF. CDR3 in DNA: TGTGCCAGCACCTTATGGGGCGGGACAGGGAGTGAAAAACTGTTTTTT. The chain joins TRBV2 to TRBJ1-4, with TRBD1 identical over 9 bases. CDR1 is SNHLY, CDR2 FYNNEI, per germline. The V gene end was trimmed by 7 bases and the J gene end by 7 bases; junction bases not matched to a gene: 13. The CDR3 sequence is 16 residues long.

The V gene is TRBV5-1, the J gene TRBJ1-1, with D perhaps matching TRBD1 (6 bases). CDR3 length: 12 residues. Trimming removed 4 bases at V and 6 bases at J, with 10 bases between. The germline V gene encodes CDR1 SGHRS and CDR2 YFSETQ. CDR3 DNA sequence: TGCGCCAGCAGCCTTGACAGGTCTGAAGCTTTCTTT. This gives the protein CASSLDRSEAFF.

V usage is TRBV10-3 and J usage is TRBJ2-1, with 7 bases that match TRBD2. This CDR3 comprises 19 residues. V was pared by 0 bases and J by 7 bases, with 18 bases of the junction left unmatched. Germline V gene lookup returns CDR1 ENHRY and CDR2 SYGVKD. The CDR3 sequence is CAISESQLTSGKLGNEQFF. The CDR3, as DNA: TGTGCCATCAGTGAGTCGCAATTAACAAGCGGGAAACTTGGGAATGAGCAGTTCTTC.

The V and J genes are TRBV4-1 and TRBJ1-5; 7 bases agree with TRBD1. Germline V gives CDR1 MGHRA, CDR2 YSYEKL. Trimming cost V 0 bases and J 4 bases; bases outside gene matches: 3. The CDR3 consists of 15 residues. CDR3 sequence reads: CASSQEAGGNQPQHF. CDR3 nucleotide sequence: TGCGCCAGCAGCCAAGAAGCAGGGGGAAATCAGCCCCAGCATTTT.

This chain connects TRBV6-5 to TRBJ2-7; D possibly corresponds to TRBD2 (6 bases). The CDR3 has 14 residues. CDR1 and CDR2 from the germline V gene are MNHEY and SVGAGI. V lost 2 bases to trimming and J lost 8 bases, with 16 bases between them. The CDR3 bases are TGTGCCAGCAGTTACGGTCTAGCGCCCGCCCAGCAGTACTTC. This gives the protein CASSYGLAPAQQYF.